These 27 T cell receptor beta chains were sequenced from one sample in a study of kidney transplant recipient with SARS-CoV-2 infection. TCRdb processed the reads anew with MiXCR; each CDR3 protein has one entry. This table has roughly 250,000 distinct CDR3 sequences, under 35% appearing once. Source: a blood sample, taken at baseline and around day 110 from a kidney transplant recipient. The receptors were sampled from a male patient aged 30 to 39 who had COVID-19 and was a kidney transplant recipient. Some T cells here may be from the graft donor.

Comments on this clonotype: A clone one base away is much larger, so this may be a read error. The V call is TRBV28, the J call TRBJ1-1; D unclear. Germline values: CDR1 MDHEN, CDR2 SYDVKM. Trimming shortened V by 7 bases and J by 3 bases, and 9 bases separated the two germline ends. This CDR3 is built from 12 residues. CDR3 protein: CASIGRYTEAFF. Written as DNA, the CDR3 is TGTGCCAGCATCGGGAGATACACTGAAGCTTTCTTT.

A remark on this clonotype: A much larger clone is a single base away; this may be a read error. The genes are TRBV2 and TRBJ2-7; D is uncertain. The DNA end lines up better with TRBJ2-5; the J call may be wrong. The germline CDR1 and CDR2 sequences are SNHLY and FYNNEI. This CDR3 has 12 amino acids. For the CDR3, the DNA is TGTGCCAGCAGTGAAGCCGTAGGGACCCAGTACTTC. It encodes CASSEAVGTQYF.

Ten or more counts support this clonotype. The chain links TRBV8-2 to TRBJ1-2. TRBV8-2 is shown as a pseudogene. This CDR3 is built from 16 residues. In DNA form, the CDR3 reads TGTGGCAGTCATGTATTTGATAGCCGAAAGACCTATGGCTACACCTTC. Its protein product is CGSHVFDSRKTYGYTF.

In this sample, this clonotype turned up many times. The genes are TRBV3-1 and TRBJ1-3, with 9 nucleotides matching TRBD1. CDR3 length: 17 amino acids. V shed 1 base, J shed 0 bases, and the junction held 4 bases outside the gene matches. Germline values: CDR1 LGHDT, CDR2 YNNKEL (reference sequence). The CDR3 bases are TGTGCCAGCAGCCAAGGGACAGGGGAAAGCTCTGGAAACACCATATATTTT. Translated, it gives CASSQGTGESSGNTIYF. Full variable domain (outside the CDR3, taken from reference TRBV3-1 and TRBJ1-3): DTAVSQTPKYLVTQMGNDKSIKCEQNLGHDTMYWYKQDSKKFLKIMFSYNNKELIINETVPNRFSPKSPDKAHLNLHINSLELGDSAVYFCASSQGTGESSGNTIYFGEGSWLTVV.

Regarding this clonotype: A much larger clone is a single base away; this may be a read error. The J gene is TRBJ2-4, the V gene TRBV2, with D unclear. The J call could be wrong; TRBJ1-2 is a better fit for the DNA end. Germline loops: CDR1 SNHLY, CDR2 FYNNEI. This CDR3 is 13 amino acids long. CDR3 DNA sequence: TGTGCCAGCAGTGACGACATCGCTACTGGCTACACCTTC. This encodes CASSDDIATGYTF.

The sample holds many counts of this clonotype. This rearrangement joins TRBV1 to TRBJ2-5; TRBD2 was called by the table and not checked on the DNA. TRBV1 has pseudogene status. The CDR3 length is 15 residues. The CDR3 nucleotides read TGCACCAGCAGAAAACTAGCAGTGTACCAAGAGACCCAGTACTTC. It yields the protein CTSRKLAVYQETQYF.

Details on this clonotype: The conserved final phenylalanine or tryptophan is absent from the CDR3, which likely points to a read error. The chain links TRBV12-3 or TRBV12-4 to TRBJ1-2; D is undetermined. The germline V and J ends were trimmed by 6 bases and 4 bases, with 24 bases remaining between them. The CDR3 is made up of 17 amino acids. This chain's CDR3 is CASSQQVSFRKTYGYTS. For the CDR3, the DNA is TGTGCCAGCAGCCAGCAAGTCAGCTTCCGAAAGACCTATGGCTACACCTCC.

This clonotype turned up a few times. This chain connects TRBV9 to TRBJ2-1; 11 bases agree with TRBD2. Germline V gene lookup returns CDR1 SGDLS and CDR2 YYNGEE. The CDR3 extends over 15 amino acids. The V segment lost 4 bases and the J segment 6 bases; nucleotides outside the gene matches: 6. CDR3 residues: CASSSTGTSGNEQFF. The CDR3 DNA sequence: TGTGCCAGCAGCTCTACCGGGACTAGCGGCAATGAGCAGTTCTTC.

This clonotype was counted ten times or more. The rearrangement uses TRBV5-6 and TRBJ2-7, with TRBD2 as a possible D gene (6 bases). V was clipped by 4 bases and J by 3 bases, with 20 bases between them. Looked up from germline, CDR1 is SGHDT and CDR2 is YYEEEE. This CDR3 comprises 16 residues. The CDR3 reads CASSPRGGGPRYEQYF. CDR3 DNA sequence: TGTGCCAGCAGCCCACGGGGAGGCGGGCCGCGCTACGAGCAGTACTTC. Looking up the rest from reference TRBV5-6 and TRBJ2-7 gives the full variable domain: DAGVTQSPTHLIKTRGQQVTLRCSPKSGHDTVSWYQQALGQGPQFIFQYYEEEERQRGNFPDRFSGHQFPNYSSELNVNALLLGDSALYLCASSPRGGGPRYEQYFGPGTRLTVT.

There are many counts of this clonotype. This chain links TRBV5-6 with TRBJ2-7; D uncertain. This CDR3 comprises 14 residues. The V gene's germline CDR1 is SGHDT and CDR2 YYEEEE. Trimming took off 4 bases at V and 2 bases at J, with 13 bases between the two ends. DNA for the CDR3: TGTGCCAGCAGCAAGGGCACACCACCCTACGAGCAGTACTTC. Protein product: CASSKGTPPYEQYF.

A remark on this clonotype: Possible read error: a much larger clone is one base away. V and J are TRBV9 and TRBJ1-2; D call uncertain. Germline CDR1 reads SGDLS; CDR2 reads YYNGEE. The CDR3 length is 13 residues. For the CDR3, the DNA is TGTGCCAGCAGCCCTTCAGGCGCTTATGGCTACGCCTTC. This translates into CASSPSGAYGYAF.

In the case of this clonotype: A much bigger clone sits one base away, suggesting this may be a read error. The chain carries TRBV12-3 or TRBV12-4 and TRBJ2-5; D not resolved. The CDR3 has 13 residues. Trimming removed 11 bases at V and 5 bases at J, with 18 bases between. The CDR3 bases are TGTGCCGGCCGAGCCTCGAATAAGGAGACCCAGTACTTC. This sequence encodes CAGRASNKETQYF.

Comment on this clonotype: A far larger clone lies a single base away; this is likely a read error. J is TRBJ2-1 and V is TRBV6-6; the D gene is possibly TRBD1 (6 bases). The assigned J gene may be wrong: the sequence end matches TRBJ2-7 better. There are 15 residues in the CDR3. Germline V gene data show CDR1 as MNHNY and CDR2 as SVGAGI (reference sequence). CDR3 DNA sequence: TGTGCCAGCAGAGAAAGACAGGAAGGGACCTACGAGCAGTACTTC. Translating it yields CASRERQEGTYEQYF.

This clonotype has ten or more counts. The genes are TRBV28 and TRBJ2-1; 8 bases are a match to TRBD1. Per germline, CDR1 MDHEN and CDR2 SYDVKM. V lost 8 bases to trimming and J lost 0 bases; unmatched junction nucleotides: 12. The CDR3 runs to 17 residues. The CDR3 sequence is CASRGGQGMFSYNEQFF. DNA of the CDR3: TGTGCCAGCCGGGGAGGACAGGGAATGTTCTCCTACAATGAGCAGTTCTTC. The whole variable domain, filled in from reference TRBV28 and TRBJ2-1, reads DVKVTQSSRYLVKRTGEKVFLECVQDMDHENMFWYRQDPGLGLRLIYFSYDVKMKEKGDIPEGYSVSREKKERFSLILESASTNQTSMYLCASRGGQGMFSYNEQFFGPGTRLTVL.

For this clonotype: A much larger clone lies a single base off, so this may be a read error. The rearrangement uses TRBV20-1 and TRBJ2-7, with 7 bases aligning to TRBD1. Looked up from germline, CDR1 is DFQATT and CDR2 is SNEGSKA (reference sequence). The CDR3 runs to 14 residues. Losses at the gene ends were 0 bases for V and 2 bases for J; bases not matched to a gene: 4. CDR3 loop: CSAREPGGPYEQYF. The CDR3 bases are TGCAGTGCTAGAGAACCAGGGGGTCCCTACGAGCAGTACTTC.

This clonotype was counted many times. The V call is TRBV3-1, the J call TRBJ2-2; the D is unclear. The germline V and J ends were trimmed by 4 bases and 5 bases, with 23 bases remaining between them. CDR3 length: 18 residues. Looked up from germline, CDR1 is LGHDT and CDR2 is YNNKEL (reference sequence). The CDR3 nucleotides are TGTGCCAGCAGCCTAAGGAATCCCATTTCAGGCTTGACCGGGGAGCTGTTTTTT. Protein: CASSLRNPISGLTGELFF.

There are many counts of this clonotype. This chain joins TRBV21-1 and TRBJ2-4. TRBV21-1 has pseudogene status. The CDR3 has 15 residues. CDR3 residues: CASSNRYIAKNIQYF. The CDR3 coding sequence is TGTGCCAGCAGCAATAGGTACATAGCCAAAAACATTCAGTACTTC.

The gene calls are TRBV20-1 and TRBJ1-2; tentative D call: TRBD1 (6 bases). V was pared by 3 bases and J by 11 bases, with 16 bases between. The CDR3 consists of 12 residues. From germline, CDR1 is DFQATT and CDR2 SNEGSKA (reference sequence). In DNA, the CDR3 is TGCAGTGCTAGTAAACAGGGCTATGATTACACCTTC. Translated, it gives CSASKQGYDYTF.

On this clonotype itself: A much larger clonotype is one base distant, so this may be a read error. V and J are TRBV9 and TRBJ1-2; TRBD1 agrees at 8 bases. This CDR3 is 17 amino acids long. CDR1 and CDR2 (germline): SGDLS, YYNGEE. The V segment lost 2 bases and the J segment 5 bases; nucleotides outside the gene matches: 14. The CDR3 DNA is TGTGCCAGCAGCGTCTCTACAGGACAGGGCGATGAATATGGCTACACCTTC. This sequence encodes CASSVSTGQGDEYGYTF.

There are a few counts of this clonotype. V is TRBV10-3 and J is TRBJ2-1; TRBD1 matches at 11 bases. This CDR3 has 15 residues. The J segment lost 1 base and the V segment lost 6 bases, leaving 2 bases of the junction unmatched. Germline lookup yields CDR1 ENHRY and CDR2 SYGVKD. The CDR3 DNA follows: TGTGCCATCAGGGGACAGGGGGAATCCTACAATGAGCAGTTCTTC. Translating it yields CAIRGQGESYNEQFF.

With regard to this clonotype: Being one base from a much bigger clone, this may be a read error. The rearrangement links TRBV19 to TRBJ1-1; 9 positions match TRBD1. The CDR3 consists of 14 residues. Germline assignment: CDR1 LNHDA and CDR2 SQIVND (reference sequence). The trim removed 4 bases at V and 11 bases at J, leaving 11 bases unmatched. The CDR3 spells CASSKGRDRVLAFF. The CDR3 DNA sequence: TGTGCCAGTAGTAAGGGCCGGGACAGGGTTTTGGCTTTCTTT.

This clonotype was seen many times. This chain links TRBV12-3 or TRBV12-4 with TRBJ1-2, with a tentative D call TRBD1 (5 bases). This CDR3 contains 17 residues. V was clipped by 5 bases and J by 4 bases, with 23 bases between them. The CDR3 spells CASSHTDTAGKTYGYTF. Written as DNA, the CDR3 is TGTGCCAGCAGTCATACGGACACAGCAGGAAAGACCTATGGCTACACCTTC.

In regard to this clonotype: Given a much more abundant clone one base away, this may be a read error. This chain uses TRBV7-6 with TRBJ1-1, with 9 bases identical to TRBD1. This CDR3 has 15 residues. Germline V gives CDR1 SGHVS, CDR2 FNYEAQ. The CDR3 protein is CASSSGTGSHTEALF. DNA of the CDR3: TGTGCCAGCAGCTCTGGGACAGGGAGTCACACTGAAGCTCTCTTT.

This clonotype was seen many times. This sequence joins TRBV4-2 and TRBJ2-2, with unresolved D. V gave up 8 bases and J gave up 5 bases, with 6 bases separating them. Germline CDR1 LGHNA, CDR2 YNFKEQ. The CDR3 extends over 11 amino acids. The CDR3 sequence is CASAGTGELFF. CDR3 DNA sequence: TGTGCCAGCGCCGGAACCGGGGAGCTGTTTTTT.

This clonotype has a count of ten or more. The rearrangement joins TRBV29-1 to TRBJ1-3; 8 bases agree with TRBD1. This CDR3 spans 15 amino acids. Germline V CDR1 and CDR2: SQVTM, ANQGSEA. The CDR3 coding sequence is TGCACCGCTGGGGCAGGGGGCGATTCCGGGAACACCATATATTTT. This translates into CTAGAGGDSGNTIYF.

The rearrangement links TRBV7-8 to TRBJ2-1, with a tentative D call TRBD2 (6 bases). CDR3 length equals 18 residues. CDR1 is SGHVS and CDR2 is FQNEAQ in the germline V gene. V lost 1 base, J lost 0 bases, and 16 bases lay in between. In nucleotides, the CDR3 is TGTGCCAGCAGCTTAGTTAGGGCTAGCGCATACTCCTACAATGAGCAGTTCTTC. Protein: CASSLVRASAYSYNEQFF.

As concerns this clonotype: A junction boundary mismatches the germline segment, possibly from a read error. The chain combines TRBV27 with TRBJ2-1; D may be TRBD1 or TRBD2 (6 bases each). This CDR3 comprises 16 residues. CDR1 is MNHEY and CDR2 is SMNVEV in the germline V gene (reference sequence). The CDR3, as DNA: TGTACCAGCAGTCTCGACCCAATAGGGGGGTACAATGAGCAGTTCTTC. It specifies CTSSLDPIGGYNEQFF.